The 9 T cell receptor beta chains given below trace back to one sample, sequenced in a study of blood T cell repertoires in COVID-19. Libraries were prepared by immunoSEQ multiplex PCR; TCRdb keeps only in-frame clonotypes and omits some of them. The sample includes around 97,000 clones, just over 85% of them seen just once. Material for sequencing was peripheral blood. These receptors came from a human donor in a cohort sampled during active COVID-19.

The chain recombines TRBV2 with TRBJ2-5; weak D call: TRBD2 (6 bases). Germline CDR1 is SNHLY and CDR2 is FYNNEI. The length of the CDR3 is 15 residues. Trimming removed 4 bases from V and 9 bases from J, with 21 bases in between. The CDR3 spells CASSVVSASRRAQYF. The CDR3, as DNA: TGTGCCAGCAGTGTGGTTAGCGCATCCAGGAGGGCCCAGTACTTC.

In DNA, the CDR3 is TGTGCCAGCAGTTTCCGGGGTGAATGGGTCACGGACAGGGCGACAGATACGCAGTATTTT. Translated: CASSFRGEWVTDRATDTQYF. V and J are TRBV28 and TRBJ2-3; TRBD1 aligns across 8 bases. CDR3 length: 20 residues. The V and J ends lost 3 bases and 3 bases, in that order; junction bases with no gene match: 20. The germline CDR1 and CDR2 sequences are MDHEN and SYDVKM. Supplemented by reference TRBV28 and TRBJ2-3, the full variable domain reads DVKVTQSSRYLVKRTGEKVFLECVQDMDHENMFWYRQDPGLGLRLIYFSYDVKMKEKGDIPEGYSVSREKKERFSLILESASTNQTSMYLCASSFRGEWVTDRATDTQYFGPGTRLTVL.

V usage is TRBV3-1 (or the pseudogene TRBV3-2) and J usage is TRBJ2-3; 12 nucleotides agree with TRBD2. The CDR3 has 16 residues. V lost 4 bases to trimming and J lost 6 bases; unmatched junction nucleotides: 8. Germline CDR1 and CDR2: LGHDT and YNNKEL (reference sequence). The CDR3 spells CASSPRLAGVGDTQYF. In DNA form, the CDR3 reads TGTGCCAGCAGCCCCCGACTAGCGGGAGTAGGGGATACGCAGTATTTT.

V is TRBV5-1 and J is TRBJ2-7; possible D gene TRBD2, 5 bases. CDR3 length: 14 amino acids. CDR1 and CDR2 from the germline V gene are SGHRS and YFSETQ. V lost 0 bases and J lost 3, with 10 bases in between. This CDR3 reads CASSLGSSNYEQYF. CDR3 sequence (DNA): TGCGCCAGCAGCTTGGGGTCTAGCAACTACGAGCAGTACTTC. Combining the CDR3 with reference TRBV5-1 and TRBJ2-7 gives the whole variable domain KAGVTQTPRYLIKTRGQQVTLSCSPISGHRSVSWYQQTPGQGLQFLFEYFSETQRNKGNFPGRFSGRQFSNSRSEMNVSTLELGDSALYLCASSLGSSNYEQYFGPGTRLTVT.

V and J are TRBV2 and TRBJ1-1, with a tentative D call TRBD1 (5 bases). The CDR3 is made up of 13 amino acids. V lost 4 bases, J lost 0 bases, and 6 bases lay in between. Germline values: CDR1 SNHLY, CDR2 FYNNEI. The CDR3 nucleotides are TGTGCCAGCAGTGGACAGATGAACACTGAAGCTTTCTTT. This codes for CASSGQMNTEAFF.

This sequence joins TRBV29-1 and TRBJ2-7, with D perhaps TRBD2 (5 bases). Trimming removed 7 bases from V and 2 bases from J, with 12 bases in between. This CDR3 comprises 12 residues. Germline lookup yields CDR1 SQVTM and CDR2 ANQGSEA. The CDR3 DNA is TGCAGCGGATGGACTGGAGCCTACGAGCAGTACTTC. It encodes CSGWTGAYEQYF.

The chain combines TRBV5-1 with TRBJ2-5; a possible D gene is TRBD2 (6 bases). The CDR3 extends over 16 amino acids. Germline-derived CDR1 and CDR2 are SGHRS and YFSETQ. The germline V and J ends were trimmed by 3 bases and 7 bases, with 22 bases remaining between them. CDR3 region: CASSSSPSNGRGTQYF. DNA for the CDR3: TGCGCCAGCAGCTCCTCACCCTCTAACGGGAGAGGGACCCAGTACTTC.

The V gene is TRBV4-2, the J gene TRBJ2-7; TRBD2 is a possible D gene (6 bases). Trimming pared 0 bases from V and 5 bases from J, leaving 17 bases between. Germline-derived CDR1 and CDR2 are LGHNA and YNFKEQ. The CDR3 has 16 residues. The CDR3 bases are TGTGCCAGCAGCCAAGAGGTAACCGGGGGAAATCACGAGCAGTACTTC. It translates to CASSQEVTGGNHEQYF.

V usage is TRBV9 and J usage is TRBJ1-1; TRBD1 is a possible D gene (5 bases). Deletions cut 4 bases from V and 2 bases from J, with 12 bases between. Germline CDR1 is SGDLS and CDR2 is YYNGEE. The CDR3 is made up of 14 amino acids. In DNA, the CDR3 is TGTGCCAGCAGCCCTCAGACAGTTAACACTGAAGCTTTCTTT. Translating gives CASSPQTVNTEAFF.